Presented here are 7 T cell receptor beta chains from one specimen sequenced in a study of blood T cell repertoires in COVID-19. Some clones are missing from TCRdb's copy, which holds only in-frame ones; the method was immunoSEQ multiplex PCR. The data show fewer than 400,000 clones, 88% seen once. Sequenced sample: PBMCs or T cells enriched from blood (not recorded which). The source is a man younger than 40 who had recovered from COVID-19.

J is TRBJ2-3 and V is TRBV9; TRBD2 aligns across 10 bases. Germline V gene lookup returns CDR1 SGDLS and CDR2 YYNGEE. The CDR3 is 17 residues long. The V segment lost 1 base and the J segment 0 bases; nucleotides outside the gene matches: 5. The DNA for the CDR3 is TGTGCCAGCAGCGTAAAGCTAGCGGGGGCTAGCACAGATACGCAGTATTTT. It translates to CASSVKLAGASTDTQYF.

This clone was seen just once. The chain employs TRBV19 and TRBJ1-2; no clear D gene. The CDR3 consists of 15 residues. Germline-derived CDR1 and CDR2 are LNHDA and SQIVND (reference sequence). Trimming took 1 base from V and 4 from J, leaving 13 bases between them. Here the CDR3 DNA reads TGTGCCAGTAGTATAGGGGCTGCTCGGGGCTATGGCTACACCTTC. This gives the protein CASSIGAARGYGYTF.

The J gene is TRBJ1-1, the V gene TRBV6-5; 9 nucleotides match TRBD1. The trim removed 9 bases at V and 2 bases at J, leaving 10 bases unmatched. Germline V gene data show CDR1 as MNHEY and CDR2 as SVGAGI. This CDR3 region has 15 residues. The CDR3 here is CASPGTGIPNTEAFF. CDR3 nucleotides: TGTGCCAGTCCCGGGACAGGGATCCCTAACACTGAAGCTTTCTTT.

This clone has only a few counts. The chain recombines TRBV5-4 with TRBJ2-7; TRBD1 matches 8 bases. The length of the CDR3 is 14 residues. Germline V gene data show CDR1 as SGHNT and CDR2 as YYREEE (reference sequence). V lost 4 bases and J lost 3; bases outside the gene matches: 6. CDR3 loop: CASSGGQGGYEQYF. DNA for the CDR3: TGTGCCAGCAGCGGTGGACAGGGAGGCTACGAGCAGTACTTC.

The chain uses TRBV10-1 and TRBJ1-3; 7 bases map to TRBD1. The CDR3 extends over 13 amino acids. Germline V CDR1 and CDR2: WNHNN, SYGVQD (reference sequence). The junction had 2 bases not matched to a gene; V was cut back by 8 bases and J by 1 base. The CDR3: CASRDSSGNTIYF. The CDR3 nucleotides are TGCGCCAGCCGGGACAGTTCTGGAAACACCATATATTTT.

The rearrangement joins TRBV19 to TRBJ1-6; TRBD1 matches at 7 bases. Germline values: CDR1 LNHDA, CDR2 SQIVND (reference sequence). The V gene end was trimmed by 6 bases and the J gene end by 9 bases; junction bases not matched to a gene: 5. This CDR3 has 13 residues. The CDR3 loop reads CASRGGGSSPLHF. In nucleotides, the CDR3 is TGTGCCAGTAGAGGAGGGGGCAGTTCACCCCTCCACTTT.

The rearrangement joins TRBV30 to TRBJ2-5, with TRBD2 matching 10 bases. CDR3 length: 14 residues. The germline V gene has CDR1 GTSNPN and CDR2 SVGIG (reference sequence). J gave up 5 bases and V 5 bases, and 8 bases lay outside the gene matches. CDR3 loop: CAWGSGGAVETQYF. CDR3 in DNA: TGTGCCTGGGGGAGCGGGGGGGCGGTGGAGACCCAGTACTTC. The full variable domain, rest sourced from reference TRBV30 and TRBJ2-5, is SQTIHQWPATLVQPVGSPLSLECTVEGTSNPNLYWYRQAAGRGLQLLFYSVGIGQISSEVPQNLSASRPQDRQFILSSKKLLLSDSGFYLCAWGSGGAVETQYFGPGTRLLVL.